The clone carrying this TCR beta chain is categorized as medium-sized. Its specificity is not known. Three rounds of nested PCR, following a modified ARM-PCR protocol, produced the TCRbeta library. TCRdb re-called the multiplex PCR reads through MiXCR, storing one row per CDR3 protein. The data hold tens of thousands of distinct CDR3 sequences, with around 82% observed a single time. The CDR3 has 15 residues. V dropped 4 bases and J dropped 0 bases, with 10 bases sitting between them. CDR1 is SGHNT and CDR2 is YENEEA in the germline V gene. No cell sorting was done before RNA was extracted from the tissue. More than 3 cm separated this lung sample from the edge of the tumor. This sample is part of a study of tumor and adjacent non-tumor tissue in lung cancer. Overall study findings and caveats: Normal lung showed higher cumulative top 100 clone frequency than tumor.

Sequenced sample: distant non-tumor lung tissue. V is TRBV11-3 and J is TRBJ2-1; no reliable D call. The TCR was taken from a man aged 60-69 years with non-small cell lung cancer. The CDR3: CASSSRRSSYNEQFF. The CDR3, as DNA: TGTGCCAGCAGCTCACGCAGGAGCTCCTACAATGAGCAGTTCTTC.